A selection of T cell receptor beta chains follows, all from one sample in a study of cytomegalovirus exposure and HLA in healthy donors. The protocol was immunoSEQ multiplex PCR, while the TCRdb copy is restricted to in-frame clones and leaves out a portion. The data contain hundreds of thousands of clones, approximately 83% of them seen just once; the ten biggest clones take up roughly 0.71%. Sequenced input: PBMCs. The receptors originated from a boy between 2 and 10 years old in good health and CMV-seronegative. Each CDR3 is given with its conserved first and last residue. Fields, in order: clone size, D gene, J gene, V gene, CDR3 DNA, CDR3 protein. D genes are given only for firm matches. Expanded clones are given a class, and other clones once, few, many or no size at all.

size: -
D: -
J: TRBJ2-1
V: TRBV5-6
DNA: TGTGCCAGCAGCCTAGACAGGCCCGACAATGAGCAGTTCTTC
CDR3: CASSLDRPDNEQFF

size: -
D: TRBD1
J: TRBJ1-2
V: TRBV27
DNA: TGTGCCAGCAGTCCGGGGACAGGGGGCGGCTACACCTTC
CDR3: CASSPGTGGGYTF

size: -
D: -
J: TRBJ1-4
V: TRBV19
DNA: TGTGCCAGTAGTCTGCAGGGTGGAGACGAAAAACTGTTTTTT
CDR3: CASSLQGGDEKLFF

size: -
D: -
J: TRBJ2-7
V: TRBV14
DNA: TGTGCCAGCAGCCGCGGACTTAGCTCCTACGAGCAGTACTTC
CDR3: CASSRGLSSYEQYF

size: -
D: TRBD2
J: TRBJ2-3
V: TRBV11-3
DNA: TGTGCCAGCAGCTTAGAGGGTAGCGGGAGTGGCGATACGCAGTATTTT
CDR3: CASSLEGSGSGDTQYF

size: -
D: -
J: TRBJ2-7
V: TRBV10-3
DNA: TGTGCCATCAGTGAGTTAGGGCAGGGCCACGAGCAGTACTTC
CDR3: CAISELGQGHEQYF

size: -
D: -
J: TRBJ2-7
V: TRBV19
DNA: TGTGCCAGTAGTATGCGGAACCAGGGCTACGAGCAGTACTTC
CDR3: CASSMRNQGYEQYF

size: few
D: -
J: TRBJ1-1
V: TRBV6-5
DNA: TGTGCCAGCAGTTACGTCCGGGGAACGCGGTACACTGAAGCTTTCTTT
CDR3: CASSYVRGTRYTEAFF

size: few
D: -
J: TRBJ2-1
V: TRBV7-9
DNA: TGTGCCAGCAGCTTAGGCGGAATACACAATGAGCAGTTCTTC
CDR3: CASSLGGIHNEQFF

size: -
D: -
J: TRBJ2-7
V: TRBV11-3
DNA: TGTGCCAGCTGCTACCGGGACTGCACCTACGAGCAGTACTTC
CDR3: CASCYRDCTYEQYF

size: -
D: TRBD1
J: TRBJ1-2
V: TRBV16
DNA: TGTGCCAGCAGCCACCGGGACAGTTTTTCTGGCTACACCTTC
CDR3: CASSHRDSFSGYTF

size: -
D: -
J: TRBJ2-1
V: TRBV7-9
DNA: TGTGCCAGCAGCTTAGCCTCCGGTGGGGCCGACAATGAGCAGTTCTTC
CDR3: CASSLASGGADNEQFF

size: -
D: TRBD2
J: TRBJ2-2
V: TRBV30
DNA: TGTGCCTGGAGTCCAGGGACTAGCGGAAACACCGGGGAGCTGTTTTTT
CDR3: CAWSPGTSGNTGELFF

size: -
D: -
J: TRBJ1-1
V: TRBV19
DNA: TGTGCCAGTAGTACCTCAGGGGCTTTGGGCACTGAAGCTTTCTTT
CDR3: CASSTSGALGTEAFF

size: -
D: TRBD1
J: TRBJ1-6
V: TRBV5-8
DNA: TGTGCCAGCAGCACAGGACAGGCCTATAATTCACCCCTCCACTTT
CDR3: CASSTGQAYNSPLHF

size: -
D: -
J: TRBJ1-1
V: TRBV30
DNA: TGTGCCTGGAGTGTAACGGGGGACACTGAAGCTTTCTTT
CDR3: CAWSVTGDTEAFF

size: -
D: -
J: TRBJ1-1
V: TRBV30
DNA: TGTGCCTGGAGCCAAGCAGGGTGGGACACTGAAGCTTTCTTT
CDR3: CAWSQAGWDTEAFF

size: -
D: TRBD2
J: TRBJ2-5
V: TRBV18
DNA: TGTGCCAGCTCACCTAGCGGGGGGGCCCGAGAGACCCAGTACTTC
CDR3: CASSPSGGARETQYF

size: few
D: -
J: TRBJ2-1
V: TRBV6-6
DNA: TGTGCCAGCAGTTACTCGGCCACCTACAATGAGCAGTTCTTC
CDR3: CASSYSATYNEQFF

size: -
D: TRBD1
J: TRBJ1-5
V: TRBV30
DNA: TGTGCCTGGAGGAACAGGGGGGATCAGCCCCAGCATTTT
CDR3: CAWRNRGDQPQHF

size: -
D: -
J: TRBJ2-7
V: TRBV6-1
DNA: TGTGCCAGCAGTTCAGACATGTTCTACGAGCAGTACTTC
CDR3: CASSSDMFYEQYF

size: -
D: -
J: TRBJ1-3
V: TRBV11-2
DNA: TGTGCCAGCAGCCCCCGGACAGACCGAGGAAACACCATATATTTT
CDR3: CASSPRTDRGNTIYF

size: -
D: -
J: TRBJ2-1
V: TRBV7-8
DNA: TGTGCCAGCAGCTCGGACATTCGTGAGCAGTTCTTC
CDR3: CASSSDIREQFF

size: -
D: TRBD1
J: TRBJ2-7
V: TRBV4-2
DNA: TGTGCCAGCAGCCAACGGACAGGGGGTGAGCAGTACTTC
CDR3: CASSQRTGGEQYF

size: -
D: -
J: TRBJ2-3
V: TRBV19
DNA: TGTGCCAGTAGTGAGAGTCACACAGATACGCAGTATTTT
CDR3: CASSESHTDTQYF

size: -
D: -
J: TRBJ1-2
V: TRBV27
DNA: TGTGCCAGCAGTCTAGAGAACGGCTACACCTTC
CDR3: CASSLENGYTF

size: -
D: -
J: TRBJ2-3
V: TRBV7-9
DNA: TGTGCCAGCAGCTTAGCGGGGCTAGATACGCAGTATTTT
CDR3: CASSLAGLDTQYF

size: few
D: -
J: TRBJ2-7
V: TRBV10-2
DNA: TGCGCCAGCAGTGAGAAGCTGAGATACGAGCAGTACTTC
CDR3: CASSEKLRYEQYF

size: -
D: -
J: TRBJ1-5
V: TRBV6-5
DNA: TGTGCCAGCAGTTTACGGACTGATCTTAGCAATCAGCCCCAGCATTTT
CDR3: CASSLRTDLSNQPQHF

size: -
D: TRBD2
J: TRBJ2-3
V: TRBV9
DNA: TGTGCCAGCAGCGTAGTGGCTAGCGGGGGCACAGATACGCAGTATTTT
CDR3: CASSVVASGGTDTQYF

size: -
D: -
J: TRBJ2-7
V: TRBV6-1
DNA: TGTGCCAGCAGTGGACTCCGGGATAACGAGCAGTACTTC
CDR3: CASSGLRDNEQYF

size: -
D: -
J: TRBJ2-7
V: TRBV15
DNA: TGTGCCACCAGCGAGGCAGGTTGGACTTACGAGCAGTACTTC
CDR3: CATSEAGWTYEQYF

size: -
D: TRBD1
J: TRBJ1-2
V: TRBV19
DNA: TGTGCCATCGGAGTTGGGACAGGGGAAGGGTATGGCTACACCTTC
CDR3: CAIGVGTGEGYGYTF